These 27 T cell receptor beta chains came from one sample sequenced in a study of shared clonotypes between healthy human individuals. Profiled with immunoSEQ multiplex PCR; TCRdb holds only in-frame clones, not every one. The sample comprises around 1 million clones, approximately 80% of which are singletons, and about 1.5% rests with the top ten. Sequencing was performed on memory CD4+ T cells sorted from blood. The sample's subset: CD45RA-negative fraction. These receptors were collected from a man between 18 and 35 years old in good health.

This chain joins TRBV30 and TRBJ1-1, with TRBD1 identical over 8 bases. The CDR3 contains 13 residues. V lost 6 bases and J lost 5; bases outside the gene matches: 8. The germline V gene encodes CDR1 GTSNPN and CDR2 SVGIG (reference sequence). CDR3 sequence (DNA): TGTGCCTGCAATACAGGGGGAGGAACTGAAGCTTTCTTT. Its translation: CACNTGGGTEAFF. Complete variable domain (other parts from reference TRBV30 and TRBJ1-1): SQTIHQWPATLVQPVGSPLSLECTVEGTSNPNLYWYRQAAGRGLQLLFYSVGIGQISSEVPQNLSASRPQDRQFILSSKKLLLSDSGFYLCACNTGGGTEAFFGQGTRLTVV.

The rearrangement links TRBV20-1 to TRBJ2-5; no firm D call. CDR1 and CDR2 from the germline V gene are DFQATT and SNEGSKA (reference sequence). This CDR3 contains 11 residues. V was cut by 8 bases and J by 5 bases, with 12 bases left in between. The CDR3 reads CSTQDGETQYF. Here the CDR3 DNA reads TGCAGTACCCAGGATGGTGAGACCCAGTACTTC.

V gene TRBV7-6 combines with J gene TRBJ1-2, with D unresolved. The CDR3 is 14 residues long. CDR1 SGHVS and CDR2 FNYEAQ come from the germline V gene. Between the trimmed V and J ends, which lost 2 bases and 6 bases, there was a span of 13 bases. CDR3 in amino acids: CASSLRIGSDGYTF. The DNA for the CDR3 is TGTGCCAGCAGCTTAAGGATAGGGTCCGATGGCTACACCTTC.

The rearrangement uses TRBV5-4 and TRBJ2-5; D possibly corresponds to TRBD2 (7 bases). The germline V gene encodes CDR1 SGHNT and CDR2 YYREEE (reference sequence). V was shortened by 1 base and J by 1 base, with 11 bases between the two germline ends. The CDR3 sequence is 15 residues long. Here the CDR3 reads CASSLTGGGQETQYF. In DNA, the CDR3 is TGTGCCAGCAGCTTGACGGGGGGCGGCCAAGAGACCCAGTACTTC.

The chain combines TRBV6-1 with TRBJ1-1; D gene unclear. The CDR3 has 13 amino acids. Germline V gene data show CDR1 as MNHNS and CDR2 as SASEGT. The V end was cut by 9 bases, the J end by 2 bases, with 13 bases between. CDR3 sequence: CASNGRINTEAFF. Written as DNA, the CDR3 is TGTGCCAGTAATGGACGGATTAACACTGAAGCTTTCTTT.

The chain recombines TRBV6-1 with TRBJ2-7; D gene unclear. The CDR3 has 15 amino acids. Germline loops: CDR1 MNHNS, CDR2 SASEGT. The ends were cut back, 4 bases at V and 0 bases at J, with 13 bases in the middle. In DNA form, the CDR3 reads TGTGCCAGCAGTGGCCGACAAGGAACCTCCTACGAGCAGTACTTC. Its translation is CASSGRQGTSYEQYF.

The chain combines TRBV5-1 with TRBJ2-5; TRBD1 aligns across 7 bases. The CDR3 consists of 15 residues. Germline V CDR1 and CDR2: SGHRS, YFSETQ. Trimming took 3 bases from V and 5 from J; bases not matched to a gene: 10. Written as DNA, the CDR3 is TGCGCCAGCAGCTGGCCACCGACAGGGCGGGAGACCCAGTACTTC. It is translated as CASSWPPTGRETQYF.

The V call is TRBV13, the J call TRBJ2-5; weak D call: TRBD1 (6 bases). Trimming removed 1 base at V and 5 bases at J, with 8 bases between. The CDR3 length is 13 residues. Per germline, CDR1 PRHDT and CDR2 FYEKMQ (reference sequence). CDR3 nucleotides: TGTGCCAGCAGCTTAGTTAGGGGGGAGACCCAGTACTTC. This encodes CASSLVRGETQYF.

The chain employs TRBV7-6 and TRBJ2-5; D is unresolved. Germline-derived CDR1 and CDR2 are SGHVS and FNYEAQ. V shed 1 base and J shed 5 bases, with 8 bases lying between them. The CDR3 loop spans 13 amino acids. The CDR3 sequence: CASSLEGGETQYF. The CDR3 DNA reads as TGTGCCAGCAGCTTAGAGGGTGGGGAGACCCAGTACTTC.

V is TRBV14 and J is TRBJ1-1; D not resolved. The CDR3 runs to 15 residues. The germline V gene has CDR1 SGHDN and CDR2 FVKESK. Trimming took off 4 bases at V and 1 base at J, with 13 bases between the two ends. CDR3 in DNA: TGTGCCAGCAGCCCCTTCGGTAGGGCGAACACTGAAGCTTTCTTT. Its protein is CASSPFGRANTEAFF.

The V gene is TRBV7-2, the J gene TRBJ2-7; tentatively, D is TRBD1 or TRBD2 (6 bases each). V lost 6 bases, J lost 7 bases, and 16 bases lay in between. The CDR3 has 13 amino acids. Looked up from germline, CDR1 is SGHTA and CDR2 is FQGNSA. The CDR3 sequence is CASRGGSAGEQYF. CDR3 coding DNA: TGTGCCAGCAGAGGGGGATCCGCGGGGGAGCAGTACTTC.

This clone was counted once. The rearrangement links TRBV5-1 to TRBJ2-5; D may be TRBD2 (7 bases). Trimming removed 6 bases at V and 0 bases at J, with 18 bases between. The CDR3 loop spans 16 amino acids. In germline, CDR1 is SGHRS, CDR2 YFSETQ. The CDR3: CASTRGGGMYQETQYF. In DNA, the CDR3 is TGCGCCAGCACCCGCGGGGGCGGGATGTACCAAGAGACCCAGTACTTC.

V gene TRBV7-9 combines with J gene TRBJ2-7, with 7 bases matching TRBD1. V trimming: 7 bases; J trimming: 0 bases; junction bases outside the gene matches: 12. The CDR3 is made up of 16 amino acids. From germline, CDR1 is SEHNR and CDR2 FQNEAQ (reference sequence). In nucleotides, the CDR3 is TGTGCCAGCACCCTGTCCGGACAGGCGATCTCCTACGAGCAGTACTTC. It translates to CASTLSGQAISYEQYF. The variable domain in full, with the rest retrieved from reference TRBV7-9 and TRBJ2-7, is DTGVSQNPRHKITKRGQNVTFRCDPISEHNRLYWYRQTLGQGPEFLTYFQNEAQLEKSRLLSDRFSAERPKGSFSTLEIQRTEQGDSAMYLCASTLSGQAISYEQYFGPGTRLTVT.

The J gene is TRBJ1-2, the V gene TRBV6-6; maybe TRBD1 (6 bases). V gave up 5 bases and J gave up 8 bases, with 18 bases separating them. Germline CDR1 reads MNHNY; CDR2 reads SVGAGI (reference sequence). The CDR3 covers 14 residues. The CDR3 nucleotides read TGTGCCAGCAGTATCACTTCAGGGGAGCGGGGCTACACCTTC. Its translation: CASSITSGERGYTF.

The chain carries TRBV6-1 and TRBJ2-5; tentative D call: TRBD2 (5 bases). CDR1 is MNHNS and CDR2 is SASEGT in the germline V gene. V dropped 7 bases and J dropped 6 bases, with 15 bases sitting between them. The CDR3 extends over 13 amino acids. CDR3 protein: CASTVGLGKTQYF. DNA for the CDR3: TGTGCCAGCACAGTGGGCCTCGGGAAGACCCAGTACTTC.

The CDR3 region is CASSPLSYEQYF. The DNA of the CDR3 is TGTGCCAGCTCACCCCTCTCCTACGAGCAGTACTTC. The chain employs TRBV18 and TRBJ2-7, with D uncertain. V was cut by 3 bases and J by 0 bases, with 3 bases left in between. The CDR3 loop spans 12 amino acids. CDR1 KGHSH and CDR2 LQKENI come from the germline V gene.

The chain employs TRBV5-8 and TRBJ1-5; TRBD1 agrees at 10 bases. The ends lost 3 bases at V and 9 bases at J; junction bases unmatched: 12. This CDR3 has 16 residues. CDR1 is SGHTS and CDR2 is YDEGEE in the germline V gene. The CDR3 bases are TGTGCCAGCAGCTCGTCGACAGGGGGCAAGATTCGGCCCCAGCATTTT. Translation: CASSSSTGGKIRPQHF.

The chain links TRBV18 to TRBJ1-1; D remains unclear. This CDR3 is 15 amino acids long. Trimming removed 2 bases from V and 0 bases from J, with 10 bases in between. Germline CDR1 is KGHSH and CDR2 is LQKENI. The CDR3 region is CASSPELALNTEAFF. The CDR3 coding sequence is TGTGCCAGCTCACCAGAGCTAGCTCTGAACACTGAAGCTTTCTTT.

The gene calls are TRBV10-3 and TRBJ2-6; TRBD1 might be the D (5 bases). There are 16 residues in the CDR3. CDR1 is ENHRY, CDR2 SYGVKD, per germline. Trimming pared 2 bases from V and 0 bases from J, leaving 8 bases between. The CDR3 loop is CAISEQGGSGANVLTF. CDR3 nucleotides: TGTGCCATCAGTGAGCAGGGTGGCTCTGGGGCCAACGTCCTGACTTTC.

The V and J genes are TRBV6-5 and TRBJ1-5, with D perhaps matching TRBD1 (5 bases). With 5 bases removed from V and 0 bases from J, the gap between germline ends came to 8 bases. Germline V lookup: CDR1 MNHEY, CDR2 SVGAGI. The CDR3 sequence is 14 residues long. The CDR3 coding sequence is TGTGCCAGCAGTGAGGGGTATAGCAATCAGCCCCAGCATTTT. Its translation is CASSEGYSNQPQHF.

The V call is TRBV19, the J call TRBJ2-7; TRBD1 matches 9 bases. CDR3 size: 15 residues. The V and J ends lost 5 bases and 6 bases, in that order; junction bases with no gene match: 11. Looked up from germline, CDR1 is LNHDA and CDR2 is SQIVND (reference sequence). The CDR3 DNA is TGTGCCAGTAGTGCTACCGGGACAGGGAGGAGCGAGCAGTACTTC. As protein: CASSATGTGRSEQYF.

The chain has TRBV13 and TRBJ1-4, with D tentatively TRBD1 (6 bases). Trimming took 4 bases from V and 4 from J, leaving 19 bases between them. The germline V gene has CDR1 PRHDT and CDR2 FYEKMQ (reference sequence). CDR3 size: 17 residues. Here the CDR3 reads CASSSEGVGGGNEKLFF. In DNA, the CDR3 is TGTGCCAGCAGCTCCGAGGGGGTAGGAGGGGGTAATGAAAAACTGTTTTTT.

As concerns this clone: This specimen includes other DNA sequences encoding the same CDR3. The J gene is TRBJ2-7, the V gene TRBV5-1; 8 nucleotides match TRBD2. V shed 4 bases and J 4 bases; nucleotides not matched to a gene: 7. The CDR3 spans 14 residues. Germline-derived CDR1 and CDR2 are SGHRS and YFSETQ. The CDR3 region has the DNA TGCGCCAGCAGCCCTCCGGGACTAGGATACGAGCAGTACTTC. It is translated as CASSPPGLGYEQYF.

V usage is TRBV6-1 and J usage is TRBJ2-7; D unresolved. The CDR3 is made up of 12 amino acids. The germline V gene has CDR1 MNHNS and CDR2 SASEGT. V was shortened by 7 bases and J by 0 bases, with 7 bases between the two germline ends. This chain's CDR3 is CASMGVSYEQYF. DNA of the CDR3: TGTGCCAGCATGGGCGTCTCCTACGAGCAGTACTTC.

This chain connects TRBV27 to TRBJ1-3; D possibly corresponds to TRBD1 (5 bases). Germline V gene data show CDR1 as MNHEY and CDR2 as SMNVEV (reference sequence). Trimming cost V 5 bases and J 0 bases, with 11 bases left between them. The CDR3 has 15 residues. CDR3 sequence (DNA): TGTGCCAGCAGTCCCGGACACCACTCTGGAAACACCATATATTTT. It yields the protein CASSPGHHSGNTIYF.

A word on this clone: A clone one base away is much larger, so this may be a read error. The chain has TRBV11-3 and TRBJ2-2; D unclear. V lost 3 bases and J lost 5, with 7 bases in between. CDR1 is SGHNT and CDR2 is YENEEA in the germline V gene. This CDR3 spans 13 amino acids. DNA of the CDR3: TGTGCCAGCAGCTTGGACGGGACCGGGGAGCTGTTTTTT. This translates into CASSLDGTGELFF.

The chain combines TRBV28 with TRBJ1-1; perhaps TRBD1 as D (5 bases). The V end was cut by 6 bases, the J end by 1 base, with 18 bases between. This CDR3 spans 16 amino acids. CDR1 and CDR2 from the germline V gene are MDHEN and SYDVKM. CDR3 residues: CASSPVWGSRNTEAFF. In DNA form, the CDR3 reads TGTGCCAGCAGCCCCGTTTGGGGGTCCAGGAACACTGAAGCTTTCTTT. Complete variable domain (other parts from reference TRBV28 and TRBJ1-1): DVKVTQSSRYLVKRTGEKVFLECVQDMDHENMFWYRQDPGLGLRLIYFSYDVKMKEKGDIPEGYSVSREKKERFSLILESASTNQTSMYLCASSPVWGSRNTEAFFGQGTRLTVV.